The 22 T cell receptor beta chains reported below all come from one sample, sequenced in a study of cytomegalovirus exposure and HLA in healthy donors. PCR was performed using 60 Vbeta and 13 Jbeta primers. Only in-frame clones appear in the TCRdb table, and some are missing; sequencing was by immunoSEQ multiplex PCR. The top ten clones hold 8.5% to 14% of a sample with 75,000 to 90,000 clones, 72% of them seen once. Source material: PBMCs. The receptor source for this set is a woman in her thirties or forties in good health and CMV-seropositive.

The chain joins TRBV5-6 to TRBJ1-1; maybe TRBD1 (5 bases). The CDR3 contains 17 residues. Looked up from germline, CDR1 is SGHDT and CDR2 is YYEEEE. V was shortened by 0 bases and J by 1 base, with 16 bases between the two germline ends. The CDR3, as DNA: TGTGCCAGCAGCTTGGAGGGAGGCAGGGCGAAGAACACTGAAGCTTTCTTT. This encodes CASSLEGGRAKNTEAFF.

In nucleotides, the CDR3 is TGTGCCAGCAGCTTGAGAAGCGGGGGGGCCTGGGAGACCCAGTACTTC. This encodes CASSLRSGGAWETQYF. V gene TRBV5-6 combines with J gene TRBJ2-5, with 10 positions matching TRBD2. Trimming at V came to 1 base and at J to 5 bases, leaving 8 bases not matched to a gene. Germline V gives CDR1 SGHDT, CDR2 YYEEEE. The CDR3 consists of 16 residues.

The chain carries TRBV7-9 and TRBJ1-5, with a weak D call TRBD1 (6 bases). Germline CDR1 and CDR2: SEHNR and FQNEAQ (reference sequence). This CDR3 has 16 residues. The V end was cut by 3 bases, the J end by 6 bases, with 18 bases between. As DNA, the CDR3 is TGTGCCAGCAGCTTCGGGCAGGGGCTGTGGAGTCAGCCCCAGCATTTT. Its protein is CASSFGQGLWSQPQHF.

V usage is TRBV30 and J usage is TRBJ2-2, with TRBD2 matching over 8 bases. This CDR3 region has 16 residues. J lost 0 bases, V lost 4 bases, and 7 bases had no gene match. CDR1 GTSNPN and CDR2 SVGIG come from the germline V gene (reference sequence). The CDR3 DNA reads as TGTGCCTGGAATTTAGCGGGGCCAGCGAACACCGGGGAGCTGTTTTTT. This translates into CAWNLAGPANTGELFF. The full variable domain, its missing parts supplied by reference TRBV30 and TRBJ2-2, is SQTIHQWPATLVQPVGSPLSLECTVEGTSNPNLYWYRQAAGRGLQLLFYSVGIGQISSEVPQNLSASRPQDRQFILSSKKLLLSDSGFYLCAWNLAGPANTGELFFGEGSRLTVL.

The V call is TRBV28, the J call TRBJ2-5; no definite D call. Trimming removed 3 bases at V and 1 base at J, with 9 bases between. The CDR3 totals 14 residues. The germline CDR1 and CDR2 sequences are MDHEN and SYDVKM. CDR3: CASSLSAVQETQYF. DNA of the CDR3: TGTGCCAGCAGTTTGTCGGCGGTCCAAGAGACCCAGTACTTC.

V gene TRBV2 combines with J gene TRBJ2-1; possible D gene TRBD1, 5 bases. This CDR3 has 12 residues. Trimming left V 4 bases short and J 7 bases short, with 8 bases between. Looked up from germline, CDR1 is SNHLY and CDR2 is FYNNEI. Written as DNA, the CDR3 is TGTGCCAGCAGTGCCGACAGAAATGAGCAGTTCTTC. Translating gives CASSADRNEQFF.

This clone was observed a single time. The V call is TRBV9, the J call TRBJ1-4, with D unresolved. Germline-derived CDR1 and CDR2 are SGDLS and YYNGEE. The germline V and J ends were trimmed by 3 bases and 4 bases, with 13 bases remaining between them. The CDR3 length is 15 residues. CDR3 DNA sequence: TGTGCCAGCAGCGCGGAGGCTATTCTTAATGAAAAACTGTTTTTT. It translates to CASSAEAILNEKLFF.

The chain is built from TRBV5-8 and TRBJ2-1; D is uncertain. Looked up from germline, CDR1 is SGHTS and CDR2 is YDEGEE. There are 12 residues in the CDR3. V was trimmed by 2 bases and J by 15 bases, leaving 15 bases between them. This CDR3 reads CASSLDRVSSFF. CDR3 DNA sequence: TGTGCCAGCAGCTTAGATCGGGTTTCGTCGTTCTTC.

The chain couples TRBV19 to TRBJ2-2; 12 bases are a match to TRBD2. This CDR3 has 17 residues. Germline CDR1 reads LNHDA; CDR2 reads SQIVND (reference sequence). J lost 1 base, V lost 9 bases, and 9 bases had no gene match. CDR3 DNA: TGTGCCAGCCTAAATCTAGCGGGGGGGCTGAACACCGGGGAGCTGTTTTTT. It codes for CASLNLAGGLNTGELFF.

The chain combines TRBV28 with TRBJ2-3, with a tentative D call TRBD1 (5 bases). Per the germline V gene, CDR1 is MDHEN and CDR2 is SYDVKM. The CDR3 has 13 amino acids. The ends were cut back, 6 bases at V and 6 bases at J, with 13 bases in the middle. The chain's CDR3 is CASSRASPDTQYF. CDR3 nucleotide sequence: TGTGCCAGCAGCAGGGCCTCCCCCGATACGCAGTATTTT. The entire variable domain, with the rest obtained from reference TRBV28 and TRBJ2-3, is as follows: DVKVTQSSRYLVKRTGEKVFLECVQDMDHENMFWYRQDPGLGLRLIYFSYDVKMKEKGDIPEGYSVSREKKERFSLILESASTNQTSMYLCASSRASPDTQYFGPGTRLTVL.

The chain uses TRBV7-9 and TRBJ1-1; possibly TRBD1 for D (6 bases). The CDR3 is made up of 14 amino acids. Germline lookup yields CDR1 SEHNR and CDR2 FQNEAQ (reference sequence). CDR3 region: CSSRGSGVNTEAFF. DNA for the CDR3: TGTTCCTCGAGGGGGTCCGGCGTGAACACTGAAGCTTTCTTT.

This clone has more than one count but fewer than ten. In DNA, the CDR3 is TGTGCCAGCAGTGTAAGCCTGGGACTAGCGGAACAAGAGACCCAGTACTTC. Translated: CASSVSLGLAEQETQYF. The J gene is TRBJ2-5, the V gene TRBV2, with TRBD2 identical over 11 bases. The germline CDR1 and CDR2 sequences are SNHLY and FYNNEI. CDR3 length equals 17 residues. V trimming: 4 bases; J trimming: 2 bases; junction bases outside the gene matches: 9.

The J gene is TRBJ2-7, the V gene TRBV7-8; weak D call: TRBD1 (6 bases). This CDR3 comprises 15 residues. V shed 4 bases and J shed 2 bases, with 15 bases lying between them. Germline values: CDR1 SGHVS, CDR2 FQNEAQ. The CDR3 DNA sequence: TGTGCCAGCAGCTCGGGACACACCAGGGCCTACGAGCAGTACTTC. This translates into CASSSGHTRAYEQYF.

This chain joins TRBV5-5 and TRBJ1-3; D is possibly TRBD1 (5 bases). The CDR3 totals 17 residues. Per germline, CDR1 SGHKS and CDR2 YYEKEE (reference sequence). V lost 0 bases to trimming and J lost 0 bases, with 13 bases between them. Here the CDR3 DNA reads TGTGCCAGCAGCTTGGAGGCAGGGTTTCTCTCTGGAAACACCATATATTTT. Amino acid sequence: CASSLEAGFLSGNTIYF.

The DNA of the CDR3 is TGTGCCACCAGCAGCCAGGGATGCGAGCAGTACTTC. This encodes CATSSQGCEQYF. V is TRBV15 and J is TRBJ2-7, with a weak D call TRBD1 (5 bases). V gave up 3 bases and J gave up 6 bases, with 9 bases separating them. CDR3 length: 12 amino acids. Looked up from germline, CDR1 is LNHNV and CDR2 is YYDKDF (reference sequence). The whole variable domain, remainder taken from reference TRBV15 and TRBJ2-7, is DAMVIQNPRYQVTQFGKPVTLSCSQTLNHNVMYWYQQKSSQAPKLLFHYYDKDFNNEADTPDNFQSRRPNTSFCFLDIRSPGLGDTAMYLCATSSQGCEQYFGPGTRLTVT.

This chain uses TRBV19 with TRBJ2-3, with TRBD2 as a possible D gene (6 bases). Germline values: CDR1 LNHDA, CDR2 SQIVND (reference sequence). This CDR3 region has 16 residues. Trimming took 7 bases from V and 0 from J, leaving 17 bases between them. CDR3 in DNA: TGTGCCAGTACCCCCCGTCTAGCGACTAGCACAGATACGCAGTATTTT. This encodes CASTPRLATSTDTQYF.

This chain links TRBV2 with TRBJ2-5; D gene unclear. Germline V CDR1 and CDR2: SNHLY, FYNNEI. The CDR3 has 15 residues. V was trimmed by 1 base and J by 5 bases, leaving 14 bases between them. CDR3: CASSEDPTRMETQYF. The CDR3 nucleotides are TGTGCCAGCAGTGAAGACCCGACGAGGATGGAGACCCAGTACTTC. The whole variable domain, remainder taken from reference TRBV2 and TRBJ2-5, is EPEVTQTPSHQVTQMGQEVILRCVPISNHLYFYWYRQILGQKVEFLVSFYNNEISEKSEIFDDQFSVERPDGSNFTLKIRSTKLEDSAMYFCASSEDPTRMETQYFGPGTRLLVL.

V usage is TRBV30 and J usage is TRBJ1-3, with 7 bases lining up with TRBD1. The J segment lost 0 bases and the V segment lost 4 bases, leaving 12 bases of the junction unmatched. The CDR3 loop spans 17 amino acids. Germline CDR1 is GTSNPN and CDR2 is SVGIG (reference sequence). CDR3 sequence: CAWTTQGRYSSGNTIYF. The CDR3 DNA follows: TGTGCCTGGACCACACAGGGGCGCTATAGCTCTGGAAACACCATATATTTT.

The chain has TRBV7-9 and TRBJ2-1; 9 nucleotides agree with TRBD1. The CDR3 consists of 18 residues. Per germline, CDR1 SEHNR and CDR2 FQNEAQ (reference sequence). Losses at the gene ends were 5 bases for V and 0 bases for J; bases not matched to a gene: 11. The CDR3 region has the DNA TGTGCCAGCAGCCCTACCGGACAGGGGACGAGCTCCTACAATGAGCAGTTCTTC. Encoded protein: CASSPTGQGTSSYNEQFF.

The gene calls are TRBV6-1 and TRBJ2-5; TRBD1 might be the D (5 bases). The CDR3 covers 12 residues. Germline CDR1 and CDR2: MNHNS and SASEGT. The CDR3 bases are TGTGCGTCGGGCAGGGCTCAAGAGACCCAGTACTTC. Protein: CASGRAQETQYF.

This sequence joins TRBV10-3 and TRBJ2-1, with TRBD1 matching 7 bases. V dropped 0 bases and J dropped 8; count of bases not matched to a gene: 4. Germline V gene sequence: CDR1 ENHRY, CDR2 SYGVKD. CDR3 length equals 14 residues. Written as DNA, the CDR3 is TGTGCCATCAGTGAGTCGAGAGGGGGCGATGAGCAGTTCTTC. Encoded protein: CAISESRGGDEQFF.

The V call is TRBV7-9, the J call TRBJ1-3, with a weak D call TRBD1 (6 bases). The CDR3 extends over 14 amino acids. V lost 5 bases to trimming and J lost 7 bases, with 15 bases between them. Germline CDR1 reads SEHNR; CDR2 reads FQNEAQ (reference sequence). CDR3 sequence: CASSLTGMGNTIYF. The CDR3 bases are TGTGCCAGCAGCCTGACAGGAATGGGCAACACCATATATTTT. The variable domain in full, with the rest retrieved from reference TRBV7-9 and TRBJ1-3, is DTGVSQNPRHKITKRGQNVTFRCDPISEHNRLYWYRQTLGQGPEFLTYFQNEAQLEKSRLLSDRFSAERPKGSFSTLEIQRTEQGDSAMYLCASSLTGMGNTIYFGEGSWLTVV.